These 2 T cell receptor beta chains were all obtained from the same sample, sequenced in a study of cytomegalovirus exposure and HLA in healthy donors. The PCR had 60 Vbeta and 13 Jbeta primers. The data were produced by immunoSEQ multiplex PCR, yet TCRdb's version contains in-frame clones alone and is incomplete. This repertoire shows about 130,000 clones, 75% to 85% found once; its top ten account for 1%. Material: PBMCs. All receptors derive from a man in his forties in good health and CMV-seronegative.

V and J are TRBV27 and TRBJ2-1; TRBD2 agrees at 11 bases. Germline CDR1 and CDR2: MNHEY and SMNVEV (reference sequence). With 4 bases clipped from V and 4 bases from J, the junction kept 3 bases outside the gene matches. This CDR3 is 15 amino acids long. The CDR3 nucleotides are TGTGCCAGCAGTTCCGGGACTAGCGGTTACAATGAGCAGTTCTTC. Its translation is CASSSGTSGYNEQFF.

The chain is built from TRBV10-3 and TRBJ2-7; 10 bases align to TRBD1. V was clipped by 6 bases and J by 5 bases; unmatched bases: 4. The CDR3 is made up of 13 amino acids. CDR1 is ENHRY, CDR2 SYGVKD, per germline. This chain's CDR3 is CAIRAGTGDEQYF. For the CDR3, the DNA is TGTGCCATCAGGGCCGGGACAGGGGACGAGCAGTACTTC.